The present TCR beta chain was sequenced within a study of blood T cells in healthy people across ages. General study findings and limits: Shifts in expanded clonotypes may have been confounded by donor CMV status, which was unknown. Estimated diversity across one million T cells was deemed an underestimate.

Details on this clonotype: Its antigen is unknown.

Together with a sample-barcoded 5' primer, a J-beta primer mix was included in a second PCR lasting about 7 to 11 cycles. The study obtained at least 2.5 million CDR3-containing paired-end reads from every sample. From the 5' RACE reads, TCRdb called clonotypes with MiXCR, one entry per CDR3 protein. The table lists about 780,000 distinct CDR3 sequences, roughly 46% of them singletons. Germline CDR1 reads KGHDR; CDR2 reads SFDVKD. The V and J ends lost 3 bases and 5 bases respectively, with 16 bases between them. The CDR3 totals 16 residues. The receptor was isolated from a man aged 80 or over in good health. The chain recombines TRBV24-1 with TRBJ2-1; D gene uncertain. The sample comprised blood. The chain's CDR3 is CATSDGITIVNNEQFF. CDR3 in DNA: TGTGCCACCAGTGATGGAATCACAATCGTTAACAATGAGCAGTTCTTC.